These 2 T cell receptor beta chains originate from one sample sequenced in a study of shared clonotypes between healthy human individuals. TCRdb keeps only in-frame clones here, not all; method: immunoSEQ multiplex PCR. The data show over a million clones, more than 60% seen once. The material sequenced was memory CD4+ T cells sorted from blood. Subset here: CD45RA-negative fraction. The receptors come from a man aged 18-30 years in good health.

This clone was seen just once. The chain combines TRBV14 with TRBJ2-1; no clear D. V gave up 4 bases and J gave up 6 bases, with 13 bases separating them. The CDR3 extends over 14 amino acids. Germline CDR1 and CDR2: SGHDN and FVKESK. CDR3: CASSLPLGSNEQFF. In nucleotides, the CDR3 is TGTGCCAGCAGCCTCCCATTAGGATCCAATGAGCAGTTCTTC.

This clone has just a few counts. Since a far larger clone is one base different, this is likely a read error. Other DNA sequences in the sample encode the same CDR3. This rearrangement joins TRBV10-3 to TRBJ1-1; D uncertain. This CDR3 contains 11 residues. CDR1 is ENHRY and CDR2 is SYGVKD in the germline V gene. The V end lost 2 bases, the J end lost 4 bases, and 2 bases lay between the germline ends. The CDR3 coding sequence is TGTGCCATCAGTGAGAGCACTGAAGCTTTCTTT. It is translated as CAISESTEAFF.